One sample yielded the 11 T cell receptor beta chains listed below, sequenced in a study of technical replicates of blood from a few donors. Profiling relied on immunoSEQ multiplex PCR, and the TCRdb table lists in-frame clones only, not all of them. The data show about 85,000 clones, roughly 94% seen once. Sequencing input: T cells isolated from PBMCs. These receptors all stem from a human donor in good health.

The chain carries TRBV9 and TRBJ2-1; 11 bases line up with TRBD2. CDR3 size: 20 residues. CDR1 is SGDLS and CDR2 is YYNGEE in the germline V gene. V trimming: 4 bases; J trimming: 2 bases; junction bases outside the gene matches: 17. Here the CDR3 DNA reads TGTGCCAGCAGCTTCCGGGGGAGGGCTAGCGGGGGGTCTGCCTACAATGAGCAGTTCTTC. Translation: CASSFRGRASGGSAYNEQFF.

This sequence joins TRBV9 and TRBJ2-2; D perhaps matches TRBD2 (5 bases). Germline V gene lookup returns CDR1 SGDLS and CDR2 YYNGEE. The ends were cut back, 0 bases at V and 2 bases at J, with 8 bases in the middle. This CDR3 is 15 amino acids long. CDR3 region: CASSVVEGNTGELFF. CDR3 nucleotides: TGTGCCAGCAGCGTAGTTGAGGGAAACACCGGGGAGCTGTTTTTT.

V and J are TRBV7-9 and TRBJ2-7, with 14 bases fitting TRBD2. Trimming at V came to 6 bases and at J to 4 bases, leaving 5 bases not matched to a gene. The CDR3 extends over 15 amino acids. Germline V lookup: CDR1 SEHNR, CDR2 FQNEAQ (reference sequence). CDR3 residues: CASRLGTSGSYEQYF. CDR3 DNA: TGTGCCAGCAGGCTAGGGACTAGCGGGAGTTACGAGCAGTACTTC.

The J gene is TRBJ1-5, the V gene TRBV19; D gene ambiguous. V was shortened by 3 bases and J by 3 bases, with 9 bases between the two germline ends. Germline V gives CDR1 LNHDA, CDR2 SQIVND (reference sequence). The CDR3 spans 14 residues. The CDR3 here is CASSIGSYNQPQHF. CDR3 DNA: TGTGCCAGTAGTATTGGTAGTTACAATCAGCCCCAGCATTTT.

The chain links TRBV5-4 to TRBJ1-4; TRBD1 aligns across 7 bases. Losses at the gene ends were 4 bases for V and 4 bases for J; bases not matched to a gene: 7. CDR3 size: 15 residues. Germline V CDR1 and CDR2: SGHNT, YYREEE (reference sequence). CDR3 nucleotide sequence: TGTGCCAGCAGCAGCGAGGGGGCGGGTAATGAAAAACTGTTTTTT. Protein sequence: CASSSEGAGNEKLFF.

The CDR3 DNA is TGTGCCAGCAGCCAACCGGGACTAGCTTCGGAGCAGTTCTTC. It translates to CASSQPGLASEQFF. The J gene is TRBJ2-1, the V gene TRBV4-2; 9 bases agree with TRBD2. The CDR3 sequence is 14 residues long. Germline V gene data show CDR1 as LGHNA and CDR2 as YNFKEQ. V lost 2 bases to trimming and J lost 10 bases; unmatched junction nucleotides: 6.

The chain links TRBV27 to TRBJ2-4, with TRBD2 identical over 8 bases. The germline CDR1 and CDR2 sequences are MNHEY and SMNVEV (reference sequence). This CDR3 is built from 14 residues. The V and J ends lost 5 bases and 14 bases, in that order; junction bases with no gene match: 14. In nucleotides, the CDR3 is TGTGCCAGCAGTCCCGGGACTAGGACATTCGGGGAGTACTTC. Encoded protein: CASSPGTRTFGEYF.

The V gene is TRBV2, the J gene TRBJ2-1; D might be TRBD1 (6 bases). The germline gives CDR1 SNHLY, CDR2 FYNNEI. The V end lost 8 bases, the J end lost 0 bases, and 11 bases lay between the germline ends. This CDR3 spans 14 amino acids. The CDR3 sequence: CASARGSSYNEQFF. The CDR3 nucleotides read TGTGCCAGCGCCAGGGGAAGCTCCTACAATGAGCAGTTCTTC.

This clone appeared once. The chain is built from TRBV10-2 and TRBJ2-4; weak D call: TRBD2 (5 bases). This CDR3 has 17 amino acids. Trimming shortened V by 6 bases and J by 3 bases, and 21 bases separated the two germline ends. Per germline, CDR1 WSHSY and CDR2 SAAADI. CDR3 amino acids: CASREKGLPGFKNIQYF. The CDR3 DNA is TGCGCCAGCAGAGAGAAGGGCCTACCGGGGTTCAAAAACATTCAGTACTTC.

CDR3 sequence: CASSKALLGTTNEKLFF. The CDR3, as DNA: TGTGCCAGCAGCAAAGCGCTTTTGGGCACAACTAATGAAAAACTGTTTTTT. This chain uses TRBV21-1 with TRBJ1-4; TRBD1 is taken as the D call from the table, unchecked against the DNA. TRBV21-1 is shown as a pseudogene. There are 17 residues in the CDR3.

The chain joins TRBV9 to TRBJ2-7; 10 bases agree with TRBD1. Germline values: CDR1 SGDLS, CDR2 YYNGEE. The CDR3 loop spans 16 amino acids. Germline trimming cut 0 bases from V and 2 bases from J; bases unmatched to any gene: 5. The CDR3 region is CASSVGDRGATYEQYF. CDR3 sequence (DNA): TGTGCCAGCAGCGTAGGGGACAGGGGAGCTACCTACGAGCAGTACTTC.